This TCR beta chain originates from a study of CD8 T cells in Susac syndrome. In the study overall: Susac syndrome patients were untreated, on corticosteroids with some adding intravenous immunoglobulin, or on intravenous immunoglobulin only. Regarding the study as a whole: Clonal expansion was present among Susac CD8+ cells. This expansion reached its peak in TEMRA cells and in active patients. The TCR sequencing and HLA analysis in the study involved a relatively small number of individuals, as the study acknowledged.

Sequencing of TCR beta, carried out with a high-throughput approach, was applied to CD8+ and CD4+ T cells from the blood. Remarks on this clonotype: Antigen specificity is unknown.

The CDR3 length is 17 residues. Germline-derived CDR1 and CDR2 are LGHDT and YNNKEL (reference sequence). Trimming took off 5 bases at V and 5 bases at J, with 22 bases between the two ends. With random hexamers, about 0.45 to 1 ug RNA was reverse transcribed. TCRdb ran MiXCR on the immunoSEQ multiplex PCR reads and lists one entry per CDR3 protein. The sample yields under 85,000 distinct CDR3 sequences, 85% to 95% seen once. The sample taken for sequencing was CD8+ T cells from PBMCs. The genes are TRBV3-1 and TRBJ2-1; D perhaps matches TRBD1 (7 bases). The source of this sequence is a human donor with Susac syndrome. The CDR3 bases are TGTGCCAGCAGCGAACGACTAGTCGTACAGGGGAACAATGAGCAGTTCTTC. This codes for CASSERLVVQGNNEQFF.